This T cell receptor (beta chain) emerged from a study of T cell repertoires in aging, cancer and after chemotherapy. Rearranged V-D-J TRB sequences were amplified with a mixed TRB-A/B primer pool. TCRdb re-derived calls from the multiplex PCR reads in MiXCR, one entry per CDR3 protein. Altogether over 10,000 distinct CDR3 sequences are present, roughly a quarter being singletons, with the ten largest covering 2.6%. Study findings and constraints: In healthy donors, age-related TCR diversity loss mainly reflected lost richness. Median generation probability rose over the chemotherapy interval in each cancer cohort, suggesting rebound thymic output.

Peripheral blood genomic DNA, not sorted cells or RNA, was the template. In regard to this clonotype: The antigen is not known.

Source material: blood. This TCR was recovered from a human donor in good health.

The CDR3 nucleotides are TGTGCCACCAGTCCGAGGGGGGGGCTCAGCTCCTACAATGAGCAGTTCTTC. Encoded protein: CATSPRGGLSSYNEQFF. The chain couples TRBV24-1 to TRBJ2-1; D perhaps matches TRBD2 (7 bases). CDR3 length: 17 residues. Germline CDR1 reads KGHDR; CDR2 reads SFDVKD. The ends were cut back, 6 bases at V and 0 bases at J, with 17 bases in the middle.